This TCR beta chain was captured by sequencing in a study of shared clonotypes between healthy human individuals. The data were produced by immunoSEQ multiplex PCR, yet TCRdb's version contains in-frame clones alone and is incomplete. The table lists roughly 2,000,000 clones, approximately 94% of them singletons. From germline, CDR1 is MDHEN and CDR2 SYDVKM. There are 14 residues in the CDR3. Trimming removed 8 bases at V and 1 base at J, with 14 bases between. The naive CD8 subset, CD45RO-negative cells positively selected for CCR7, excluded terminally differentiated effector memory CD45RA+ cells. The sequence came from a man between 18 and 29 years old in good health. Sequencing was carried out using naive CD8+ T cells sorted from blood. This chain connects TRBV28 to TRBJ1-1; unclear D gene. The CDR3 is CASRSGHSNTEAFF. The CDR3, as DNA: TGTGCCAGCCGCTCGGGCCACTCGAACACTGAAGCTTTCTTT.